This TCR beta chain was sequenced in a study of blood T cell repertoires in COVID-19 (dated by TCRdb to the early 2020s). Regarding the complete study: Samples covering the acute and convalescent phases of COVID-19 were provided by collaborators in the United States, Italy and Spain. The material from the prospective study consisted of cDNA or gDNA derived from T cells, B-cell-depleted T cells, or PBMCs. The dataset comprised deeply sampled blood TCRbeta repertoires from subjects exposed to, actively infected with, or recovered from COVID-19. The repertoires were released in a freely available public database intended as a resource for research on the immune response to SARS-CoV-2. The samples were drawn from two sources: the first 160 participants of the ongoing ImmuneRACE study, and fewer than 1,500 subjects contributed by 6 global collaborators. Nearly every sample came with metadata listing a de-identified subject ID, COVID-19 status, age in years and sex. Where HLA class I and class II types were available, the types were taken from metadata supplied by the sample provider, not from assay-based typing. Here is what the overall study found, with its caveats: Clinical and demographic metadata were provided uncurated, with the amount varying by source and participant.

TCRbeta CDR3 regions were amplified from genomic DNA by means of the immunoSEQ Assay, a bias-controlled multiplex PCR. The paper's data handling went like this. The number of nucleated cells in each sample was estimated from the amplification of reference gene primers within the assay. To quantify the absolute abundance of each unique TCRbeta CDR3 rearrangement, sequence reads were collapsed and filtered. For each sample, productive Simpson clonality was calculated as the square root of Simpson's diversity index across productive rearrangements. The immuneACCESS repertoire file appears here via TCRdb, limited to in-frame rearrangements. These files lack a portion of the clones; in checked studies, under half of the deficit traces to unresolved V genes, and the cause of the others is not known. That table furnishes V, J and clone size, whereas the DNA furnished D and trimming. Within this sample are fewer than 350,000 clones, with 80% to 85% of them counted one time only. The ten largest clonotypes hold just under 3% of the sample.

Collaborating institutions collected whole blood in K2EDTA tubes following their own protocols. For TCRbeta analysis, collaborators shipped samples in one of three forms: frozen whole blood, isolated PBMCs, or DNA extracted from either of those sample types. Reading the germline V gene (reference sequence) gives CDR1 GTSNPN and CDR2 SVGIG. V trim: 3 bases; J trim: 4 bases; unmatched bases: 2. From the cysteine through the phenylalanine, the CDR3 covers 13 amino acids. The DNA shown is the 39-base CDR3, in frame from base 1. In regard to this clone: This receptor's antigen is unknown. The sample holds no much larger clone one base away, and base qualities are not on file.

This sequence originates from a woman in her sixties with active or convalescent COVID-19. Sequenced sample: peripheral blood. This sequence uses TRBV30 and TRBJ2-3; the central 9 bases match TRBD1. The DNA is as follows: TGTGCCTGGAGGGACAGGGGTCCAGATACGCAGTATTTT. It encodes CAWRDRGPDTQYF. Beyond the CDR3, the reference TRBV30 and TRBJ2-3 genes provide the residues; the full variable domain reads: SQTIHQWPATLVQPVGSPLSLECTVEGTSNPNLYWYRQAAGRGLQLLFYSVGIGQISSEVPQNLSASRPQDRQFILSSKKLLLSDSGFYLCAWRDRGPDTQYFGPGTRLTVL.